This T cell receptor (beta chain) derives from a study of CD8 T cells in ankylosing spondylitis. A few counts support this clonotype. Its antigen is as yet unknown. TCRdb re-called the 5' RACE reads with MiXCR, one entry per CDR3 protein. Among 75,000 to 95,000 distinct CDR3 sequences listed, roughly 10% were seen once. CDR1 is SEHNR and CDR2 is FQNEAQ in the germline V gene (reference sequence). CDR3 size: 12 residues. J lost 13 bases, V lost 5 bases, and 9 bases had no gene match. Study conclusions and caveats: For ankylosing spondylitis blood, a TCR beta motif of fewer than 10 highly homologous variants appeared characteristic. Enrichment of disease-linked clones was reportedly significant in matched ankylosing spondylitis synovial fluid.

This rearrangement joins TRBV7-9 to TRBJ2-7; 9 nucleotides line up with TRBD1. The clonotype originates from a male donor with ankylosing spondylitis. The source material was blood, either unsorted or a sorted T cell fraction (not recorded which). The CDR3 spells CASSLGTGHSYF. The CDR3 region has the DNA TGTGCCAGCAGCCTCGGGACAGGGCATTCATACTTC.